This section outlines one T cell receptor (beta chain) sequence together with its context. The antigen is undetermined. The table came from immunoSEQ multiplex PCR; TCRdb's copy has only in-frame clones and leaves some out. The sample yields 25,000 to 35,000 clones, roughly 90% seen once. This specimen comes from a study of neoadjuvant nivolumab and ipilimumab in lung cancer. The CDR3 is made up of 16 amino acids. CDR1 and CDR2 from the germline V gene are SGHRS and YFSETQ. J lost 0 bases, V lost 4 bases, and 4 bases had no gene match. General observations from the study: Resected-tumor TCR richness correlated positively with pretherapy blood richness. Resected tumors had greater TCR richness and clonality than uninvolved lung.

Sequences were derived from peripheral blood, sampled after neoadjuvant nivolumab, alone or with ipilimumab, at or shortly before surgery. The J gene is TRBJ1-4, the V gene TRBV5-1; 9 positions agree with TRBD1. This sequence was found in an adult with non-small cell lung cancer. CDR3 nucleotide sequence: TGCGCCAGCAGCCCGACAGGGGGACCAACTAATGAAAAACTGTTTTTT. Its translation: CASSPTGGPTNEKLFF.